This T cell receptor beta chain was found in a study of T cells in Graves' hyperthyroidism and ophthalmopathy. Germline V lookup: CDR1 SGHTA, CDR2 FQGTGA. The J segment lost 1 base and the V segment lost 0 bases, leaving 2 bases of the junction unmatched. There are 16 residues in the CDR3. Any patient presenting with uncontrolled infection, other autoimmune disease, pregnancy or lactation was left out. Amplified regions were TCR beta CDR3 sequences from RNA transcripts. HTBI primers were the set used in a first-round RT-PCR of the TCR CDR3. TCRdb analysed the multiplex PCR reads with MiXCR anew, one entry per CDR3 protein. This sample carries roughly 300,000 distinct CDR3 sequences, 18% of them seen once, and the ten largest clones take about 53%.

The sample taken for sequencing was blood. V and J are TRBV7-3 and TRBJ2-5, with 10 positions matching TRBD2. The clonotype comes from a woman between 50 and 59 years old with Graves' hyperthyroidism. The CDR3 coding sequence is TGTGCCAGCAGCTTAACTGGACTAGCGGCCCAAGAGACCCAGTACTTC. Its translation is CASSLTGLAAQETQYF.